These 32 T cell receptor beta chains were all obtained from the same sample, sequenced in a study of shared clonotypes between healthy human individuals. Here immunoSEQ multiplex PCR was the method, and the copy in TCRdb shows in-frame clones only, minus some. Here the sample spans 950,000 to 1,200,000 clones, about 72% being singletons. The sequencing sample was made of memory CD4+ T cells from PBMCs. As to subset: CD45RA-negative fraction. These receptors originate from a man between 18 and 35 years old in good health. Some clones in this sample may be carry-over from other donors' samples.

The gene calls are TRBV30 and TRBJ2-4; possibly TRBD1 or TRBD2 for D (6 bases each). CDR1 GTSNPN and CDR2 SVGIG come from the germline V gene (reference sequence). The V gene lost 4 bases and the J gene lost 9 bases, with 13 bases spanning the gap. This CDR3 is built from 12 residues. DNA for the CDR3: TGTGCCTGGAACCCGGAGGGGGGCATTCAGTACTTC. It yields the protein CAWNPEGGIQYF.

To note about this clone: A much larger clone lies a single base off, so this may be a read error. The same CDR3 arises from other DNA sequences in this sample as well. The chain uses TRBV10-3 and TRBJ1-1; the D gene is possibly TRBD1 (5 bases). Trimming removed 6 bases from V and 2 bases from J, with 10 bases in between. The CDR3 extends over 13 amino acids. Looked up from germline, CDR1 is ENHRY and CDR2 is SYGVKD. The CDR3 loop is CAISRDPNTEAFF. The DNA for the CDR3 is TGTGCCATCAGCAGGGACCCTAACACTGAAGCTTTCTTT.

The V and J genes are TRBV5-6 and TRBJ2-1, with 8 positions matching TRBD2. The germline CDR1 and CDR2 sequences are SGHDT and YYEEEE. With 5 bases clipped from V and 5 bases from J, the junction kept 6 bases outside the gene matches. This CDR3 has 14 residues. The DNA for the CDR3 is TGTGCCAGCAGATTAGCGGGATTAAACAATGAGCAGTTCTTC. It specifies CASRLAGLNNEQFF.

This clone was counted once. The J gene is TRBJ2-2, the V gene TRBV11-2, with D maybe TRBD1 (5 bases). CDR1 and CDR2 (germline): SGHAT, FQNNGV. V shed 6 bases and J shed 3 bases, with 11 bases lying between them. The CDR3 has 14 amino acids. This chain's CDR3 is CASSPQGDTGELFF. CDR3 coding DNA: TGTGCCAGCAGTCCTCAGGGTGACACCGGGGAGCTGTTTTTT.

This clone was seen a few times. The chain carries TRBV27 and TRBJ2-1, with 14 bases fitting TRBD2. Germline lookup yields CDR1 MNHEY and CDR2 SMNVEV (reference sequence). V lost 8 bases and J lost 5; bases outside the gene matches: 5. The length of the CDR3 is 15 residues. DNA of the CDR3: TGTGCCAGCGGACTAGCGGGAGGCCCTCACAATGAGCAGTTCTTC. Its protein is CASGLAGGPHNEQFF.

The chain links TRBV28 to TRBJ2-5, with a weak D call TRBD1 (6 bases). The CDR3 consists of 13 residues. Looked up from germline, CDR1 is MDHEN and CDR2 is SYDVKM. V gave up 6 bases and J gave up 5 bases, with 13 bases separating them. The CDR3 DNA sequence: TGTGCCAGCAGGCAGGGGTCTCGTGAGACCCAGTACTTC. Its protein is CASRQGSRETQYF.

This clone was seen repeatedly, ten times or more. The chain joins TRBV11-3 to TRBJ2-3; TRBD2 aligns across 12 bases. The germline V gene encodes CDR1 SGHNT and CDR2 YENEEA. The CDR3 has 16 amino acids. V was clipped by 5 bases and J by 6 bases; unmatched bases: 9. The CDR3 sequence is CASSPWGLAGLDTQYF. The CDR3, as DNA: TGTGCCAGCAGCCCATGGGGACTAGCGGGCTTGGATACGCAGTATTTT. The variable domain in full, completed from reference TRBV11-3 and TRBJ2-3, reads EAGVVQSPRYKIIEKKQPVAFWCNPISGHNTLYWYLQNLGQGPELLIRYENEEAVDDSQLPKDRFSAERLKGVDSTLKIQPAELGDSAVYLCASSPWGLAGLDTQYFGPGTRLTVL.

J is TRBJ1-1 and V is TRBV10-3; no definite D call. CDR1 ENHRY and CDR2 SYGVKD come from the germline V gene. V gave up 4 bases and J gave up 5 bases, with 11 bases separating them. This CDR3 region has 13 residues. CDR3 loop: CAISGSLGTEAFF. CDR3 sequence (DNA): TGTGCCATCAGTGGCTCCCTGGGGACTGAAGCTTTCTTT.

The CDR3 DNA reads TGTGCCAGCAGCGTAGGGTCCCGGGAGCTGTGGGACACCGGGGAGCTGTTTTTT. This codes for CASSVGSRELWDTGELFF. The J gene is TRBJ2-2, the V gene TRBV9, with TRBD2 as a possible D gene (6 bases). This CDR3 is built from 18 residues. V was trimmed by 0 bases and J by 3 bases, leaving 18 bases between them. Germline V lookup: CDR1 SGDLS, CDR2 YYNGEE.

The V and J genes are TRBV9 and TRBJ1-2; a weak D match, TRBD1 (6 bases). The CDR3 totals 12 residues. The V end lost 3 bases, the J end lost 8 bases, and 11 bases lay between the germline ends. Germline-derived CDR1 and CDR2 are SGDLS and YYNGEE. The CDR3 nucleotides are TGTGCCAGCAGCGCCAGAGACAGGGGCTACACCTTC. This sequence encodes CASSARDRGYTF.

DNA of the CDR3: TGCGCCAGCAGGCGTGTGAGAGGTTACAATGAGCAGTTCTTC. Its protein is CASRRVRGYNEQFF. V and J are TRBV5-1 and TRBJ2-1, with D uncertain. This CDR3 is 14 amino acids long. Trimming stripped 5 bases from V and 4 bases from J, with 13 bases between. Germline V gene lookup returns CDR1 SGHRS and CDR2 YFSETQ.

The CDR3 loop is CASSYSFHYQETQYF. CDR3 in DNA: TGTGCCAGCAGTTACTCGTTCCACTACCAAGAGACCCAGTACTTC. The chain joins TRBV6-5 to TRBJ2-5, with unresolved D. The CDR3 is 15 amino acids. The germline gives CDR1 MNHEY, CDR2 SVGAGI. V lost 0 bases and J 0 bases, leaving 8 bases between the germline ends.

This clone was found a few times. Other DNA sequences in the sample encode the same CDR3. The chain combines TRBV5-1 with TRBJ1-1; D perhaps matches TRBD1 (5 bases). From germline, CDR1 is SGHRS and CDR2 YFSETQ. This CDR3 is 15 amino acids long. V was trimmed by 0 bases and J by 0 bases, leaving 9 bases between them. CDR3 amino acids: CASSLEPGLNTEAFF. DNA for the CDR3: TGCGCCAGCAGCTTGGAGCCGGGACTGAACACTGAAGCTTTCTTT.

The chain uses TRBV30 and TRBJ2-4; D is unresolved. The germline gives CDR1 GTSNPN, CDR2 SVGIG (reference sequence). The CDR3 loop spans 17 amino acids. V was clipped by 2 bases and J by 0 bases, with 17 bases between them. CDR3 region: CAWSLIVTVVAKNIQYF. As DNA, the CDR3 is TGTGCCTGGAGTTTAATAGTAACTGTTGTAGCCAAAAACATTCAGTACTTC. Using reference TRBV30 and TRBJ2-4 for the parts outside the CDR3, the full variable domain is SQTIHQWPATLVQPVGSPLSLECTVEGTSNPNLYWYRQAAGRGLQLLFYSVGIGQISSEVPQNLSASRPQDRQFILSSKKLLLSDSGFYLCAWSLIVTVVAKNIQYFGAGTRLSVL.

The V and J genes are TRBV7-3 and TRBJ2-1; 9 bases are a match to TRBD2. CDR3 length equals 16 residues. Germline V gives CDR1 SGHTA, CDR2 FQGTGA. J lost 2 bases, V lost 2 bases, and 4 bases had no gene match. The CDR3: CASSLWASGTYNEQFF. The CDR3 DNA follows: TGTGCCAGCAGCTTATGGGCTAGCGGGACCTACAATGAGCAGTTCTTC.

This clone has a single count. V gene TRBV7-2 combines with J gene TRBJ1-5; tentatively, D is TRBD1 (6 bases). Trimming pared 5 bases from V and 7 bases from J, leaving 15 bases between. Germline CDR1 is SGHTA and CDR2 is FQGNSA. The CDR3 has 14 amino acids. CDR3 protein: CASSPRGDRQPQHF. DNA for the CDR3: TGTGCCAGCAGCCCCAGGGGAGACAGGCAGCCCCAGCATTTT.

V gene TRBV7-6 combines with J gene TRBJ2-7; 7 bases are a match to TRBD2. The CDR3 runs 11 residues. V gave up 8 bases and J gave up 4 bases; unmatched junction bases: 2. Germline V gene lookup returns CDR1 SGHVS and CDR2 FNYEAQ. CDR3 in DNA: TGTGCCAGCGGTAGCGGGTACGAGCAGTACTTC. It is translated as CASGSGYEQYF. The full variable domain, rest sourced from reference TRBV7-6 and TRBJ2-7, is GAGVSQSPRYKVTKRGQDVALRCDPISGHVSLYWYRQALGQGPEFLTYFNYEAQQDKSGLPNDRFSAERPEGSISTLTIQRTEQRDSAMYRCASGSGYEQYFGPGTRLTVT.

The chain carries TRBV6-5 and TRBJ2-5; D is perhaps TRBD1 (6 bases). This CDR3 region has 13 residues. Germline loops: CDR1 MNHEY, CDR2 SVGAGI. V dropped 5 bases and J dropped 5 bases, with 12 bases sitting between them. The CDR3 here is CASSRTERETQYF. For the CDR3, the DNA is TGTGCCAGCAGTCGGACAGAGCGTGAGACCCAGTACTTC.

This clone was observed a few times. This rearrangement joins TRBV5-8 to TRBJ1-1, with D unclear. There are 14 residues in the CDR3. V gave up 4 bases and J gave up 4 bases, with 14 bases separating them. Germline V gives CDR1 SGHTS, CDR2 YDEGEE. CDR3 nucleotides: TGTGCCAGCAGCATACGGTCTTATGGCACTGAAGCTTTCTTT. It encodes CASSIRSYGTEAFF.

CDR3 in DNA: TGTGCCAGCCTAGGAGCGGCTAGCTCCTACGAGCAGTACTTC. Residues: CASLGAASSYEQYF. The genes are TRBV6-1 and TRBJ2-7; the D gene is possibly TRBD2 (5 bases). Germline values: CDR1 MNHNS, CDR2 SASEGT. Trimming took 8 bases from V and 0 from J, leaving 14 bases between them. The CDR3 spans 14 residues.

This clone was observed a single time. The chain recombines TRBV6-1 with TRBJ1-1, with no clear D. V was trimmed by 2 bases and J by 0 bases, leaving 16 bases between them. CDR3 length: 17 residues. Per germline, CDR1 MNHNS and CDR2 SASEGT. CDR3 bases: TGTGCCAGCAGTGAACGCGCCCGCCCCCTCATGAACACTGAAGCTTTCTTT. Protein product: CASSERARPLMNTEAFF.

The gene calls are TRBV6-6 and TRBJ2-3, with D uncertain. Germline V CDR1 and CDR2: MNHNY, SVGAGI (reference sequence). This CDR3 is 13 amino acids long. Trimming cost V 3 bases and J 1 base, with 5 bases left between them. CDR3 nucleotides: TGTGCCAGCAGTTATGTGGGCACAGATACGCAGTATTTT. Amino acids: CASSYVGTDTQYF.

This sequence joins TRBV5-1 and TRBJ1-3; 8 bases map to TRBD1. The CDR3 loop spans 14 amino acids. J was trimmed by 0 bases and V by 5 bases; bases with no gene match: 1. The germline gives CDR1 SGHRS, CDR2 YFSETQ. The CDR3 DNA is TGCGCCAGCAGGGACAGGGACTCTGGAAACACCATATATTTT. It codes for CASRDRDSGNTIYF.

This chain joins TRBV6-1 and TRBJ1-4; D may be TRBD1 (5 bases). V shed 11 bases and J shed 8 bases, with 18 bases lying between them. The V gene's germline CDR1 is MNHNS and CDR2 SASEGT. The CDR3 is 13 amino acids. The CDR3 reads CASWGGPGEKLFF. The CDR3 coding sequence is TGTGCCTCGTGGGGGGGTCCGGGAGAAAAACTGTTTTTT.

The chain has TRBV18 and TRBJ2-5, with TRBD2 as a possible D gene (8 bases). Deletions cut 3 bases from V and 2 bases from J, with 16 bases between. Germline V gene sequence: CDR1 KGHSH, CDR2 LQKENI. The CDR3 is made up of 16 amino acids. CDR3: CASSPPGGTEQETQYF. As DNA, the CDR3 is TGTGCCAGCTCACCCCCGGGGGGGACAGAACAAGAGACCCAGTACTTC. The whole variable domain, filled in from reference TRBV18 and TRBJ2-5, reads NAGVMQNPRHLVRRRGQEARLRCSPMKGHSHVYWYRQLPEEGLKFMVYLQKENIIDESGMPKERFSAEFPKEGPSILRIQQVVRGDSAAYFCASSPPGGTEQETQYFGPGTRLLVL.

This rearrangement joins TRBV28 to TRBJ2-6; tentative D call: TRBD1 (5 bases). Germline values: CDR1 MDHEN, CDR2 SYDVKM. Trimming removed 3 bases from V and 0 bases from J, with 12 bases in between. The CDR3 loop spans 17 amino acids. CDR3 amino acids: CASSLGQRGSGANVLTF. CDR3 DNA sequence: TGTGCCAGCAGTTTGGGGCAGAGAGGCTCTGGGGCCAACGTCCTGACTTTC.

The chain carries TRBV28 and TRBJ1-2; 7 bases align to TRBD1. CDR1 and CDR2 from the germline V gene are MDHEN and SYDVKM. The CDR3 is 13 residues long. V shed 6 bases, J shed 4 bases, and the junction held 5 bases outside the gene matches. The CDR3 protein is CASSSGTAYGYTF. CDR3 in DNA: TGTGCCAGCAGCAGTGGGACAGCCTATGGCTACACCTTC.

This chain uses TRBV7-2 with TRBJ2-3; D might be TRBD1 or TRBD2, each matching 5 bases. The CDR3 sequence is 15 residues long. CDR1 is SGHTA, CDR2 FQGNSA, per germline. Between the trimmed V and J ends, which lost 5 bases and 1 base, there was a span of 13 bases. CDR3 sequence reads: CASSRDPVGTDTQYF. Here the CDR3 DNA reads TGTGCCAGCAGCCGGGACCCCGTGGGCACAGATACGCAGTATTTT.

This clone occurred many times. The V call is TRBV5-1, the J call TRBJ2-1; perhaps TRBD2 as D (5 bases). The V gene's germline CDR1 is SGHRS and CDR2 YFSETQ. Trimming took 5 bases from V and 0 from J, leaving 15 bases between them. CDR3 length: 16 residues. CDR3 in DNA: TGCGCCAGCAGAAAGGCCAGTGGGAGCTCCTACAATGAGCAGTTCTTC. Residues: CASRKASGSSYNEQFF.

The chain links TRBV25-1 to TRBJ1-2; 8 bases are a match to TRBD1. V was pared by 8 bases and J by 4 bases, with 6 bases of the junction left unmatched. CDR3 length equals 13 residues. Germline V gene sequence: CDR1 MGHDK, CDR2 SYGVNS. The CDR3: CASGATGGYGYTF. The CDR3 bases are TGTGCCAGCGGTGCTACAGGGGGCTATGGCTACACCTTC.

This clone has only one observation. The gene calls are TRBV10-3 and TRBJ2-3; 7 bases align to TRBD2. Per the germline V gene, CDR1 is ENHRY and CDR2 is SYGVKD. The CDR3 runs to 15 residues. J was trimmed by 6 bases and V by 6 bases; bases with no gene match: 12. The CDR3 here is CAISDFSREWDTQYF. The CDR3 bases are TGTGCCATCAGCGATTTTTCGCGGGAGTGGGATACGCAGTATTTT.

This clone was counted between two and nine times. The rearrangement joins TRBV2 to TRBJ2-7; D might be TRBD1 (6 bases). Germline-derived CDR1 and CDR2 are SNHLY and FYNNEI. Trimming left V 7 bases short and J 0 bases short, with 16 bases between. The CDR3 length is 15 residues. The CDR3 sequence: CASTSDSASSYEQYF. CDR3 bases: TGTGCCAGCACTTCGGACAGCGCGAGCTCCTACGAGCAGTACTTC.